A single sample is the source of the 25 T cell receptor beta chains below, sequenced in a study of T cell responses to AZD1222 COVID-19 vaccine. Profiling relied on immunoSEQ multiplex PCR, and the TCRdb table lists in-frame clones only, not all of them. The data show around 120,000 clones, with about 95% seen just once and 2.2% held by the top ten. The sequencing used peripheral blood, collected on day 0 of AZD1222 vaccination. All receptors come from an adult in good health.

CDR3 amino acids: CASSLGWATDGYTF. As DNA, the CDR3 is TGTGCCAGCAGTTTGGGTTGGGCTACGGACGGCTACACCTTC. The chain carries TRBV28 and TRBJ1-2; unclear D gene. The CDR3 covers 14 residues. In germline, CDR1 is MDHEN, CDR2 SYDVKM. V was cut by 3 bases and J by 8 bases, with 16 bases left in between.

The chain is built from TRBV28 and TRBJ1-5, with TRBD1 identical over 8 bases. CDR1 is MDHEN, CDR2 SYDVKM, per germline. With 4 bases clipped from V and 5 bases from J, the junction kept 1 base outside the gene matches. The CDR3 is made up of 13 amino acids. This CDR3 is CASSYRGDQPQHF. The CDR3 DNA reads as TGTGCCAGCAGTTACAGGGGGGATCAGCCCCAGCATTTT.

Only one count was recorded for this clone. The chain has TRBV9 and TRBJ1-1, with D unclear. The CDR3 is 15 amino acids. Germline assignment: CDR1 SGDLS and CDR2 YYNGEE. V lost 0 bases, J lost 1 base, and 10 bases lay in between. The CDR3 DNA reads TGTGCCAGCAGCGTAGAAGGTACCGAGAACACTGAAGCTTTCTTT. Translated, it gives CASSVEGTENTEAFF.

The gene calls are TRBV7-3 and TRBJ2-1; weak D call: TRBD2 (5 bases). This CDR3 contains 14 residues. Deletions cut 5 bases from V and 5 bases from J, with 13 bases between. Germline loops: CDR1 SGHTA, CDR2 FQGTGA. CDR3 region: CASSPQSGDNEQFF. The CDR3 region has the DNA TGTGCCAGCAGCCCCCAAAGCGGCGACAATGAGCAGTTCTTC.

This CDR3 reads CASSLEGSSGNTIYF. The CDR3 bases are TGTGCCAGCAGCTTAGAGGGTAGCTCTGGAAACACCATATATTTT. The chain recombines TRBV7-8 with TRBJ1-3, with D hard to call. Germline V CDR1 and CDR2: SGHVS, FQNEAQ. The V end lost 1 base, the J end lost 0 bases, and 7 bases lay between the germline ends. The CDR3 is 15 residues long.

This chain links TRBV19 with TRBJ2-1; 7 bases fit TRBD2. Germline CDR1 is LNHDA and CDR2 is SQIVND (reference sequence). The CDR3 loop spans 12 amino acids. Trimming at V came to 1 base and at J to 14 bases, leaving 5 bases not matched to a gene. The chain's CDR3 is CASSIAQRDKFF. The CDR3, as DNA: TGTGCCAGTAGTATAGCTCAGCGGGATAAGTTCTTC.

Details on this clone: Other DNA sequences in the same sample also yield this CDR3. The V call is TRBV7-9, the J call TRBJ1-1, with a tentative D call TRBD1 (6 bases). Germline CDR1 is SEHNR and CDR2 is FQNEAQ (reference sequence). The CDR3 runs to 13 residues. The ends were cut back, 2 bases at V and 3 bases at J, with 7 bases in the middle. The CDR3 sequence is CASSLRGDTEAFF. Here the CDR3 DNA reads TGTGCCAGCAGCTTAAGGGGGGACACTGAAGCTTTCTTT.

J is TRBJ1-2 and V is TRBV5-4; no reliable D call. From germline, CDR1 is SGHNT and CDR2 YYREEE (reference sequence). Trimming shortened V by 2 bases and J by 6 bases, and 5 bases separated the two germline ends. The CDR3 totals 11 residues. Here the CDR3 DNA reads TGTGCCAGCAGCTTTCAGGATGGCTACACCTTC. Protein sequence: CASSFQDGYTF.

V usage is TRBV5-1 and J usage is TRBJ1-1, with D hard to call. Trimming stripped 2 bases from V and 1 base from J, with 6 bases between. This CDR3 comprises 13 residues. The germline CDR1 and CDR2 sequences are SGHRS and YFSETQ. CDR3 region: CASSFSENTEAFF. DNA of the CDR3: TGCGCCAGCAGCTTCTCCGAGAACACTGAAGCTTTCTTT.

The CDR3 region is CASSLAGGTVNTEAFF. As DNA, the CDR3 is TGTGCCAGCAGCTTAGCCGGCGGGACGGTGAACACTGAAGCTTTCTTT. The chain recombines TRBV11-3 with TRBJ1-1, with D possibly matching TRBD1 (5 bases). The CDR3 covers 16 residues. V was pared by 1 base and J by 0 bases, with 12 bases between. Per the germline V gene, CDR1 is SGHNT and CDR2 is YENEEA.

This chain uses TRBV5-6 with TRBJ2-6; 9 bases agree with TRBD1. Trimming removed 4 bases from V and 0 bases from J; junction bases left unmatched: 8. Germline V gives CDR1 SGHDT, CDR2 YYEEEE. This CDR3 is built from 18 residues. CDR3 coding DNA: TGTGCCAGCAGCCGACTCCCGGGACAGGGCTCTGGGGCCAACGTCCTGACTTTC. As protein: CASSRLPGQGSGANVLTF.

The J gene is TRBJ2-5, the V gene TRBV28; D may be TRBD1 or TRBD2 (5 bases each). CDR1 MDHEN and CDR2 SYDVKM come from the germline V gene. The CDR3 sequence is 15 residues long. The V end lost 6 bases, the J end lost 5 bases, and 19 bases lay between the germline ends. CDR3 nucleotides: TGTGCCAGCAGGAACGGGGCGCACATGTGGGAGACCCAGTACTTC. Translated: CASRNGAHMWETQYF.

The rearrangement joins TRBV29-1 to TRBJ1-3; unclear D gene. In germline, CDR1 is SQVTM, CDR2 ANQGSEA. Trimming pared 7 bases from V and 4 bases from J, leaving 11 bases between. The CDR3 extends over 12 amino acids. The CDR3 spells CSAPGLGNTIYF. The CDR3 bases are TGCAGCGCCCCTGGCCTCGGAAACACCATATATTTT.

The J gene is TRBJ2-1, the V gene TRBV7-9, with 8 bases identical to TRBD2. Losses at the gene ends were 1 base for V and 5 bases for J; bases not matched to a gene: 4. The CDR3 loop spans 15 amino acids. The V gene's germline CDR1 is SEHNR and CDR2 FQNEAQ (reference sequence). CDR3 amino acids: CASSLVLADNNEQFF. CDR3 sequence (DNA): TGTGCCAGCAGCTTAGTACTAGCGGATAACAATGAGCAGTTCTTC.

The chain employs TRBV19 and TRBJ2-5, with D unresolved. CDR3 length equals 15 residues. With 2 bases removed from V and 2 bases from J, the gap between germline ends came to 12 bases. Germline V gene data show CDR1 as LNHDA and CDR2 as SQIVND (reference sequence). CDR3 nucleotides: TGTGCCAGTAGTATACAGGCAGGAGAACAAGAGACCCAGTACTTC. Amino acid sequence: CASSIQAGEQETQYF.

The chain employs TRBV7-2 and TRBJ2-5, with 11 nucleotides matching TRBD2. CDR3 size: 15 residues. Germline V gene sequence: CDR1 SGHTA, CDR2 FQGNSA. V dropped 3 bases and J dropped 2; count of bases not matched to a gene: 2. This CDR3 is CASSLGLADQETQYF. CDR3 sequence (DNA): TGTGCCAGCAGCTTGGGACTAGCGGATCAAGAGACCCAGTACTTC. Filled out from reference TRBV7-2 and TRBJ2-5, the complete variable domain reads GAGVSQSPSNKVTEKGKDVELRCDPISGHTALYWYRQSLGQGLEFLIYFQGNSAPDKSGLPSDRFSAERTGGSVSTLTIQRTQQEDSAVYLCASSLGLADQETQYFGPGTRLLVL.

The genes are TRBV30 and TRBJ1-1, with a tentative D call TRBD1 (5 bases). Germline values: CDR1 GTSNPN, CDR2 SVGIG (reference sequence). V lost 6 bases and J lost 0, with 35 bases in between. The CDR3 consists of 21 residues. The CDR3 DNA reads as TGTGCCTGCCATGAGGGTTTTTGGGGAGGGGTCGGAACGTCCCTGAACACTGAAGCTTTCTTT. Its protein product is CACHEGFWGGVGTSLNTEAFF.

The chain employs TRBV11-2 and TRBJ1-2, with D uncertain. The germline gives CDR1 SGHAT, CDR2 FQNNGV. Trimming removed 1 base at V and 4 bases at J, with 10 bases between. This CDR3 region has 14 residues. The CDR3 DNA is TGTGCCAGCAGCTTAGGGTATAGCGTCTATGGCTACACCTTC. It is translated as CASSLGYSVYGYTF.

V usage is TRBV9 and J usage is TRBJ2-5, with no clear D. Germline-derived CDR1 and CDR2 are SGDLS and YYNGEE. The CDR3 has 16 residues. Trimming cost V 1 base and J 2 bases, with 15 bases left between them. The DNA of the CDR3 is TGTGCCAGCAGCGTAAGAGCTGGTAGGGTGCAAGAGACCCAGTACTTC. Translation: CASSVRAGRVQETQYF. Full variable domain (rest looked up from reference TRBV9 and TRBJ2-5): DSGVTQTPKHLITATGQRVTLRCSPRSGDLSVYWYQQSLDQGLQFLIQYYNGEERAKGNILERFSAQQFPDLHSELNLSSLELGDSALYFCASSVRAGRVQETQYFGPGTRLLVL.

The chain joins TRBV30 to TRBJ1-5; no clear D gene. This CDR3 is built from 13 residues. Trimming pared 0 bases from V and 4 bases from J, leaving 7 bases between. Germline CDR1 is GTSNPN and CDR2 is SVGIG (reference sequence). CDR3 in DNA: TGTGCCTGGAGTGTCTCTGAGAATCAGCCCCAGCATTTT. Its translation: CAWSVSENQPQHF.

V gene TRBV15 combines with J gene TRBJ2-3; D not resolved. This CDR3 contains 14 residues. The V gene lost 4 bases and the J gene lost 7 bases, with 15 bases spanning the gap. Germline-derived CDR1 and CDR2 are LNHNV and YYDKDF (reference sequence). The CDR3 protein is CATSMVVLSHTQYF. The DNA of the CDR3 is TGTGCCACCAGCATGGTTGTCCTGTCCCATACGCAGTATTTT.

This rearrangement joins TRBV25-1 to TRBJ2-3, with 9 bases that match TRBD1. This CDR3 has 13 amino acids. Germline V CDR1 and CDR2: MGHDK, SYGVNS. The CDR3 DNA sequence: TGTGCATACGGACAGGGGATCCGAGATACGCAGTATTTT. It specifies CAYGQGIRDTQYF.

The chain links TRBV6-5 to TRBJ1-3; no definite D call. Trimming took 7 bases from V and 3 from J, leaving 16 bases between them. The CDR3 has 15 residues. Germline V CDR1 and CDR2: MNHEY, SVGAGI. CDR3 nucleotides: TGTGCCAGCAAAAAGACCGGGGAACTTGGAAACACCATATATTTT. As protein: CASKKTGELGNTIYF.

CDR3 amino acids: CASYRGSGNTIYF. In nucleotides, the CDR3 is TGTGCCAGCTACAGGGGCTCTGGAAACACCATATATTTT. The chain carries TRBV28 and TRBJ1-3, with 7 nucleotides matching TRBD1. V was pared by 8 bases and J by 0 bases, with 1 base of the junction left unmatched. Germline CDR1 reads MDHEN; CDR2 reads SYDVKM. The CDR3 totals 13 residues.

This sequence joins TRBV19 and TRBJ1-5; D is perhaps TRBD1 (5 bases). The CDR3 totals 17 residues. V was shortened by 6 bases and J by 5 bases, with 23 bases between the two germline ends. Germline V gives CDR1 LNHDA, CDR2 SQIVND (reference sequence). In DNA form, the CDR3 reads TGTGCCAGTAGAGCCCCAGGGAGCAGTTCTGCCGATCAGCCCCAGCATTTT. This encodes CASRAPGSSSADQPQHF.